A single sample is the source of the 26 T cell receptor beta chains below, sequenced in a study of blood T cell repertoires in COVID-19. Profiling relied on immunoSEQ multiplex PCR, and the TCRdb table lists in-frame clones only, not all of them. The sample holds about 330,000 clones, approximately 85% seen once. Sequenced sample: peripheral blood. All receptors derive from a woman aged 45 to 65 with acute or convalescent COVID-19.

The V call is TRBV7-9, the J call TRBJ2-5, with a possible D match to TRBD2 (5 bases). This CDR3 has 16 residues. Trimming pared 1 base from V and 0 bases from J, leaving 12 bases between. Germline loops: CDR1 SEHNR, CDR2 FQNEAQ (reference sequence). DNA for the CDR3: TGTGCCAGCAGCTTAGTGAGTGGGAGAGACCAAGAGACCCAGTACTTC. Amino acids: CASSLVSGRDQETQYF.

The V gene is TRBV5-1, the J gene TRBJ2-5; D gene unclear. V dropped 1 base and J dropped 2 bases, with 12 bases sitting between them. The V gene's germline CDR1 is SGHRS and CDR2 YFSETQ. This CDR3 is built from 15 residues. The CDR3 loop is CASSLNVRGQETQYF. The CDR3 DNA reads as TGCGCCAGCAGCTTGAATGTCAGAGGACAAGAGACCCAGTACTTC.

The chain couples TRBV11-3 to TRBJ2-1; TRBD2 agrees at 7 bases. Germline V gene sequence: CDR1 SGHNT, CDR2 YENEEA. V shed 4 bases, J shed 6 bases, and the junction held 6 bases outside the gene matches. The CDR3 totals 14 residues. DNA of the CDR3: TGTGCCAGCAGCTCCGGGCTAGCGGCCAATGAGCAGTTCTTC. This codes for CASSSGLAANEQFF. Full variable domain (missing parts from reference TRBV11-3 and TRBJ2-1): EAGVVQSPRYKIIEKKQPVAFWCNPISGHNTLYWYLQNLGQGPELLIRYENEEAVDDSQLPKDRFSAERLKGVDSTLKIQPAELGDSAVYLCASSSGLAANEQFFGPGTRLTVL.

The gene calls are TRBV28 and TRBJ1-4; D is unclear. Germline-derived CDR1 and CDR2 are MDHEN and SYDVKM. This CDR3 is built from 24 residues. V dropped 3 bases and J dropped 7 bases, with 42 bases sitting between them. This chain's CDR3 is CASSFSFGVFSVLPTINLGEKLFF. Here the CDR3 DNA reads TGTGCCAGCAGTTTTTCGTTCGGGGTATTCTCAGTACTTCCCACTATTAATTTAGGTGAAAAACTGTTTTTT.

The J gene is TRBJ1-1, the V gene TRBV27; no clear D gene. V was trimmed by 3 bases and J by 0 bases, leaving 11 bases between them. The CDR3 runs to 15 residues. Germline CDR1 reads MNHEY; CDR2 reads SMNVEV (reference sequence). CDR3: CASSFRGSMNTEAFF. The CDR3 DNA reads TGTGCCAGCAGTTTCCGGGGATCTATGAACACTGAAGCTTTCTTT.

J is TRBJ2-3 and V is TRBV27, with a possible D match to TRBD2 (6 bases). Germline CDR1 MNHEY, CDR2 SMNVEV (reference sequence). V was pared by 5 bases and J by 7 bases, with 19 bases between. The CDR3 has 15 residues. CDR3 sequence: CASSQVPWRGNTQYF. CDR3 in DNA: TGTGCCAGCAGTCAAGTCCCGTGGCGGGGTAATACGCAGTATTTT.

The V and J genes are TRBV25-1 and TRBJ1-2; 8 bases map to TRBD1. J lost 8 bases, V lost 3 bases, and 11 bases had no gene match. Looked up from germline, CDR1 is MGHDK and CDR2 is SYGVNS. CDR3 length: 15 residues. In DNA form, the CDR3 reads TGTGCCAGCAGTGACGTCGTGACAGGGGCGGAAGGCTACACCTTC. It specifies CASSDVVTGAEGYTF.

The chain has TRBV5-3 and TRBJ1-1; 7 nucleotides agree with TRBD1. TRBV5-3 is labeled an ORF, and its function is uncertain. The CDR3 sequence is 14 residues long. J gave up 4 bases and V 5 bases, and 8 bases lay outside the gene matches. CDR3 DNA sequence: TGTGCCAGAAGACCCCAGGGGGGAGGCACTGAAGCTTTCTTT. It specifies CARRPQGGGTEAFF.

The V call is TRBV19, the J call TRBJ1-5; D is possibly TRBD1 (6 bases). The germline gives CDR1 LNHDA, CDR2 SQIVND (reference sequence). V lost 7 bases and J 4 bases, leaving 11 bases between the germline ends. The CDR3 has 13 residues. The DNA for the CDR3 is TGTGCCAGTACCCCGGACAGAAATCAGCCCCAGCATTTT. Translated, it gives CASTPDRNQPQHF.

J is TRBJ2-5 and V is TRBV28; TRBD1 aligns across 12 bases. This CDR3 has 16 residues. Germline V gives CDR1 MDHEN, CDR2 SYDVKM. Trimming took 3 bases from V and 5 from J; bases not matched to a gene: 7. The CDR3: CASSLGQGAGEETQYF. CDR3 DNA sequence: TGTGCCAGCAGTTTGGGACAGGGGGCAGGGGAGGAGACCCAGTACTTC.

The chain recombines TRBV7-2 with TRBJ1-4, with D possibly matching TRBD1 (5 bases). The CDR3 has 14 amino acids. Germline V gene sequence: CDR1 SGHTA, CDR2 FQGNSA. Trimming removed 3 bases at V and 1 base at J, with 6 bases between. Written as DNA, the CDR3 is TGTGCCAGCAGCTTGCAGGGAACTAATGAAAAACTGTTTTTT. It codes for CASSLQGTNEKLFF.

The chain employs TRBV28 and TRBJ2-1, with 8 bases fitting TRBD1. Germline values: CDR1 MDHEN, CDR2 SYDVKM. Germline trimming cut 8 bases from V and 3 bases from J; bases unmatched to any gene: 6. The CDR3 is 14 residues long. The CDR3 loop reads CASHFGQGYNEQFF. The CDR3 DNA is TGTGCCAGCCACTTTGGACAGGGCTACAATGAGCAGTTCTTC.

The CDR3 DNA reads TGCGCCAGCAGCTTGGTTTTGGCAGACAATGAGCAGTTCTTC. Its protein product is CASSLVLADNEQFF. V and J are TRBV5-1 and TRBJ2-1; D ambiguous. Germline CDR1 reads SGHRS; CDR2 reads YFSETQ. Trimming pared 0 bases from V and 5 bases from J, leaving 9 bases between. This CDR3 contains 14 residues.

V and J are TRBV4-2 and TRBJ2-1, with 9 positions matching TRBD2. This CDR3 has 18 residues. Trimming cost V 0 bases and J 4 bases; bases outside gene matches: 10. In germline, CDR1 is LGHNA, CDR2 YNFKEQ. In nucleotides, the CDR3 is TGTGCCAGCAGCCAAGACCTTAGCGGGAGTATAGTGTACAATGAGCAGTTCTTC. Translated: CASSQDLSGSIVYNEQFF.

The rearrangement joins TRBV5-5 to TRBJ2-1; no firm D call. From germline, CDR1 is SGHKS and CDR2 YYEKEE (reference sequence). This CDR3 comprises 15 residues. The V and J ends lost 0 bases and 4 bases respectively, with 11 bases between them. The CDR3 is CASSLEAVTYNEQFF. CDR3 sequence (DNA): TGTGCCAGCAGCTTGGAGGCGGTTACATACAATGAGCAGTTCTTC.

The rearrangement links TRBV30 to TRBJ1-6; no reliable D call. Germline V gene lookup returns CDR1 GTSNPN and CDR2 SVGIG (reference sequence). The CDR3 has 12 residues. Trimming took 5 bases from V and 9 from J, leaving 11 bases between them. CDR3 sequence (DNA): TGTGCCTGGGCCCGAGGAGGTTCACCCCTCCACTTT. This gives the protein CAWARGGSPLHF.

The chain carries TRBV24-1 and TRBJ2-1; TRBD2 aligns across 9 bases. With 5 bases clipped from V and 10 bases from J, the junction kept 11 bases outside the gene matches. The CDR3 is 15 amino acids. CDR1 and CDR2 from the germline V gene are KGHDR and SFDVKD. The CDR3 is CATSGGRAYYGEQFF. CDR3 nucleotides: TGTGCCACCAGTGGCGGGAGGGCCTATTATGGCGAGCAGTTCTTC.

CDR3 sequence reads: CASSIDLETGVIRGIQYF. CDR3 nucleotide sequence: TGTGCCAGTAGTATAGATCTCGAGACAGGGGTGATTCGGGGCATTCAGTACTTC. The genes are TRBV19 and TRBJ2-4; 8 bases align to TRBD1. V was pared by 0 bases and J by 9 bases, with 16 bases of the junction left unmatched. The germline V gene has CDR1 LNHDA and CDR2 SQIVND (reference sequence). The CDR3 sequence is 18 residues long.

The gene calls are TRBV7-9 and TRBJ2-7; D gene unclear. This CDR3 spans 13 amino acids. V was shortened by 4 bases and J by 2 bases, with 9 bases between the two germline ends. Germline V gene data show CDR1 as SEHNR and CDR2 as FQNEAQ (reference sequence). CDR3 DNA: TGTGCCAGCAGCTCGACACCCACCTACGAGCAGTACTTC. It is translated as CASSSTPTYEQYF.

Remarks on this clone: Other DNA sequences in the same sample also yield this CDR3. The V call is TRBV11-3, the J call TRBJ2-3; 15 bases fit TRBD2. CDR3 size: 16 residues. The trim removed 4 bases at V and 6 bases at J, leaving 5 bases unmatched. Germline CDR1 SGHNT, CDR2 YENEEA. CDR3 sequence (DNA): TGTGCCAGCAGCTCAGGGACTAGCGGGAGGACGGATACGCAGTATTTT. It specifies CASSSGTSGRTDTQYF.

The V and J genes are TRBV7-3 and TRBJ2-4, with 8 positions matching TRBD1. Germline V gives CDR1 SGHTA, CDR2 FQGTGA. This CDR3 is 14 amino acids long. The J segment lost 4 bases and the V segment lost 4 bases, leaving 3 bases of the junction unmatched. The CDR3 sequence: CASSSRDRKNIQYF. The CDR3 DNA follows: TGTGCCAGCAGCTCCCGGGACAGGAAAAACATTCAGTACTTC.

The chain links TRBV14 to TRBJ1-2, with D possibly being TRBD1 (5 bases). The CDR3 spans 16 residues. The germline CDR1 and CDR2 sequences are SGHDN and FVKESK. V was pared by 0 bases and J by 4 bases, with 15 bases between. The CDR3 coding sequence is TGTGCCAGCAGCCAAGACCCGACCAGGGAGGGCTATGGCTACACCTTC. It translates to CASSQDPTREGYGYTF.

This sequence joins TRBV18 and TRBJ1-4; no clear D. CDR1 is KGHSH and CDR2 is LQKENI in the germline V gene. The CDR3 loop spans 15 amino acids. Trimming took off 0 bases at V and 0 bases at J, with 5 bases between the two ends. CDR3 nucleotide sequence: TGTGCCAGCTCACCACCGTCAACAACTAATGAAAAACTGTTTTTT. Its translation: CASSPPSTTNEKLFF.

About this clone: Within the sample, other DNA sequences also encode this same CDR3. This chain links TRBV10-3 with TRBJ2-7; TRBD1 matches 10 bases. The CDR3 has 13 residues. The germline V gene encodes CDR1 ENHRY and CDR2 SYGVKD. J gave up 5 bases and V 6 bases, and 4 bases lay outside the gene matches. The CDR3 coding sequence is TGTGCCATCAGCGGACAGGGGGTCGACGAGCAGTACTTC. Protein: CAISGQGVDEQYF.

The V gene is TRBV27, the J gene TRBJ1-5; TRBD1 is a possible D gene (6 bases). Germline CDR1 reads MNHEY; CDR2 reads SMNVEV (reference sequence). The V and J ends lost 3 bases and 6 bases respectively, with 12 bases between them. The CDR3 sequence is 14 residues long. The CDR3 bases are TGTGCCAGCAGTTTCACAGGGACGAGTCAGCCCCAGCATTTT. Its protein product is CASSFTGTSQPQHF.

The chain employs TRBV28 and TRBJ1-4; no firm D call. CDR3 length: 14 amino acids. Germline V CDR1 and CDR2: MDHEN, SYDVKM. Trimming shortened V by 8 bases and J by 5 bases, and 15 bases separated the two germline ends. CDR3 sequence reads: CASFDGRGNEKLFF. In DNA, the CDR3 is TGTGCCAGCTTTGATGGGCGTGGGAATGAAAAACTGTTTTTT.